The sequence of this T cell receptor beta chain was determined in a study of blood T cell repertoires in COVID-19. Study context: Nucleic acid was either cDNA or gDNA, and it came from T cells, B-cell-depleted T cells, or PBMCs.

Clones were sequenced by immunoSEQ multiplex PCR, and TCRdb holds only the in-frame ones, with some missing. The data hold 250,000 to 300,000 clones, with roughly 88% observed a single time. Trimming removed 7 bases at V and 5 bases at J, with 20 bases between. The CDR3 consists of 16 residues. Germline lookup yields CDR1 LNHDA and CDR2 SQIVND (reference sequence). The study recruited people aged about 18 to 89 years across approximately 24 US areas. Participant-given clinical history determined each cohort assignment. Symptom resolution, clearance, or two negative PCRs marked donors in Cohort 3 as recovered.

The clonotype comes from a woman aged 25-40 years who had recovered from COVID-19. The chain combines TRBV19 with TRBJ1-4; D might be TRBD1 (5 bases). Sequencing was done on a sample of PBMCs or T cells enriched from blood (not recorded which). CDR3 bases: TGTGCCAGTAAAATGGCAGGCCTCAGGGCGAATGAAAAACTGTTTTTT. This sequence encodes CASKMAGLRANEKLFF.